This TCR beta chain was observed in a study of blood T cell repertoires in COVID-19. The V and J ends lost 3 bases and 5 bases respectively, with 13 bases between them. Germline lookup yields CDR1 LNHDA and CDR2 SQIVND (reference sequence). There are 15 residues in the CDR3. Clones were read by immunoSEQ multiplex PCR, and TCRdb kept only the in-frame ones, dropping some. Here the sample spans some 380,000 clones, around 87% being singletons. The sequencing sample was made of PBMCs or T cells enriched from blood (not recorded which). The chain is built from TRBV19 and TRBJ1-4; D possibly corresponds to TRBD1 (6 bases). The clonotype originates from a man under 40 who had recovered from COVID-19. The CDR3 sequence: CASSIDLGQNEKLFF. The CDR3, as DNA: TGTGCCAGTAGTATTGATTTGGGACAAAATGAAAAACTGTTTTTT.